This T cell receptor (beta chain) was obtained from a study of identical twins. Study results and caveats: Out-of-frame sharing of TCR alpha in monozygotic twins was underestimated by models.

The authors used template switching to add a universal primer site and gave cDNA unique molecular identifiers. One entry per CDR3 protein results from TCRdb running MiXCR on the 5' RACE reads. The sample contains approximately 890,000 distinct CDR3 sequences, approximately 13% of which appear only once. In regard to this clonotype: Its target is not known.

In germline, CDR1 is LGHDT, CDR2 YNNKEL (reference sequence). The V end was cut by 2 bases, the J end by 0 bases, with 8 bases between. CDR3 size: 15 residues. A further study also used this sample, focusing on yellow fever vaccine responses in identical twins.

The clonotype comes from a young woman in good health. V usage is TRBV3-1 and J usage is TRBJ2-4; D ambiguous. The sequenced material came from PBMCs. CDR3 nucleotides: TGTGCCAGCAGCCAACGTGGCCAAGCCAAAAACATTCAGTACTTC. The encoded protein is CASSQRGQAKNIQYF.